One sample yielded the 30 T cell receptor beta chains listed below, sequenced in a study of shared clonotypes between healthy human individuals. This table comes from immunoSEQ multiplex PCR, and its TCRdb copy is limited to in-frame clones, with some not included. The sample lists more than 500,000 clones, 90% to 95% occurring once. Naive CD8 cells lacked CD45RO, underwent positive selection for CCR7 and left out terminally differentiated effector memory CD45RA+ cells. Source material: naive CD8+ T cells sorted from blood. Receptor source: a woman aged 30 to 39 in good health.

Written as DNA, the CDR3 is TGTGCCACCAGCAATTTAGCGGGAGCTGTAGTTGTCGAGCAGTACTTC. This encodes CATSNLAGAVVVEQYF. This rearrangement joins TRBV15 to TRBJ2-7; 9 bases line up with TRBD2. This CDR3 has 16 residues. V lost 4 bases and J lost 6; bases outside the gene matches: 13. Germline CDR1 and CDR2: LNHNV and YYDKDF (reference sequence).

The chain recombines TRBV12-2 with TRBJ2-5; the D segment call TRBD2 is taken from the table without a DNA check. The better agreement between TRBJ2-7 and the DNA end casts doubt on the J call. TRBV12-2 is a pseudogene. CDR3 size: 10 residues. The DNA of the CDR3 is TGTGCAAGTCGCCTTCCCGAGCAGTACTTC. Protein: CASRLPEQYF.

Notes on this clone: Additional DNA sequences in this sample encode the identical CDR3. The chain has TRBV13 and TRBJ2-5, with D hard to call. The J call is uncertain, as TRBJ2-7 better fits the DNA end. Germline-derived CDR1 and CDR2 are PRHDT and FYEKMQ (reference sequence). The CDR3 runs 13 residues. Here the CDR3 reads CASSLEGSYEQYF. The CDR3 DNA sequence: TGTGCCAGCAGCTTAGAAGGCTCCTACGAGCAGTACTTC.

J is TRBJ1-1 and V is TRBV5-4; D unresolved. The germline gives CDR1 SGHNT, CDR2 YYREEE (reference sequence). CDR3 length: 12 residues. V lost 0 bases and J 7 bases, leaving 7 bases between the germline ends. The CDR3 sequence is CASSLGPGEAFF. CDR3 nucleotide sequence: TGTGCCAGCAGCTTGGGCCCCGGTGAAGCTTTCTTT.

CDR3 loop: CASSLILGATNEKLFF. CDR3 nucleotides: TGTGCCAGCAGTTTGATTTTGGGGGCCACTAATGAAAAACTGTTTTTT. The chain uses TRBV28 and TRBJ1-4; maybe TRBD1 (6 bases). Trimming took off 3 bases at V and 2 bases at J, with 13 bases between the two ends. The CDR3 spans 16 residues. Germline V lookup: CDR1 MDHEN, CDR2 SYDVKM. Looking up the rest from reference TRBV28 and TRBJ1-4 gives the full variable domain: DVKVTQSSRYLVKRTGEKVFLECVQDMDHENMFWYRQDPGLGLRLIYFSYDVKMKEKGDIPEGYSVSREKKERFSLILESASTNQTSMYLCASSLILGATNEKLFFGSGTQLSVL.

The V gene is TRBV10-2, the J gene TRBJ1-1; 8 bases are shared with TRBD1. The V and J ends lost 10 bases and 0 bases, in that order; junction bases with no gene match: 7. The germline V gene has CDR1 WSHSY and CDR2 SAAADI. The CDR3 length is 14 residues. In DNA form, the CDR3 reads TGCGCCACCTCGGGACAGGTGATGAACACTGAAGCTTTCTTT. Protein sequence: CATSGQVMNTEAFF.

V and J are TRBV28 and TRBJ2-5; TRBD2 aligns across 10 bases. After removal of 2 bases from V and 5 bases from J, the junction contained 5 bases not matched to a gene. This CDR3 is built from 15 residues. CDR1 is MDHEN and CDR2 is SYDVKM in the germline V gene. The CDR3 is CASSLLAGAGETQYF. The CDR3 DNA sequence: TGTGCCAGCAGTTTACTAGCGGGAGCCGGGGAGACCCAGTACTTC.

The chain has TRBV7-2 and TRBJ2-3, with 9 positions matching TRBD2. Germline CDR1 SGHTA, CDR2 FQGNSA. The length of the CDR3 is 20 residues. Trimming at V came to 0 bases and at J to 6 bases, leaving 19 bases not matched to a gene. The CDR3 protein is CASSLAPLAGRRVSSDTQYF. The DNA of the CDR3 is TGTGCCAGCAGCTTAGCCCCCCTAGCGGGACGTCGAGTTTCATCGGATACGCAGTATTTT.

This clone showed up just once. V and J are TRBV27 and TRBJ1-1, with 10 bases lining up with TRBD1. The CDR3 consists of 16 residues. Germline V gene data show CDR1 as MNHEY and CDR2 as SMNVEV (reference sequence). The trim removed 5 bases at V and 0 bases at J, leaving 6 bases unmatched. Here the CDR3 DNA reads TGTGCCAGCAGTCCCCGGACAGGGGGTATGAACACTGAAGCTTTCTTT. Translated, it gives CASSPRTGGMNTEAFF.

This clone was seen more than once but under ten times. The V gene is TRBV13, the J gene TRBJ2-2, with D hard to call. The CDR3 spans 11 residues. CDR1 is PRHDT, CDR2 FYEKMQ, per germline (reference sequence). V was trimmed by 5 bases and J by 7 bases, leaving 5 bases between them. This CDR3 reads CASSERGELFF. The DNA for the CDR3 is TGTGCCAGCAGCGAACGCGGGGAGCTGTTTTTT.

V usage is TRBV10-2 and J usage is TRBJ1-3; D is uncertain. The V end was cut by 2 bases, the J end by 6 bases, with 11 bases between. The V gene's germline CDR1 is WSHSY and CDR2 SAAADI. This CDR3 has 14 amino acids. This CDR3 reads CASSEGEAANTIYF. The CDR3 DNA sequence: TGCGCCAGCAGTGAGGGGGAAGCCGCAAACACCATATATTTT.

This clone came up once. V is TRBV28 and J is TRBJ2-2, with 13 bases that match TRBD2. The trim removed 5 bases at V and 4 bases at J, leaving 4 bases unmatched. The CDR3 has 16 amino acids. Per germline, CDR1 MDHEN and CDR2 SYDVKM. The chain's CDR3 is CASSPGLAGLTGELFF. In nucleotides, the CDR3 is TGTGCCAGCAGTCCGGGACTAGCGGGACTCACCGGGGAGCTGTTTTTT.

Details on this clone: In the same sample, other DNA sequences code for this CDR3. V and J are TRBV27 and TRBJ1-1, with D perhaps matching TRBD1 (5 bases). The CDR3 loop spans 12 amino acids. Germline V gene lookup returns CDR1 MNHEY and CDR2 SMNVEV (reference sequence). V lost 3 bases, J lost 6 bases, and 8 bases lay in between. CDR3 bases: TGTGCCAGCAGTTTCGGGGGGGCTGAAGCTTTCTTT. Translated, it gives CASSFGGAEAFF.

Points on this clone: An end of the junction does not agree with germline; a read error may underlie this. V and J are TRBV10-2 and TRBJ2-7, with D unclear. The germline V gene encodes CDR1 WSHSY and CDR2 SAAADI. This CDR3 has 14 residues. CDR3 coding DNA: TGCGCCAGCAGCGAGTTGGCGGAGACCTACGAGCAGTACTTC. Translation: CASSELAETYEQYF.

The genes are TRBV5-6 and TRBJ2-7, with D maybe TRBD1 (6 bases). Trimming shortened V by 2 bases and J by 2 bases, and 14 bases separated the two germline ends. The CDR3 covers 15 residues. From germline, CDR1 is SGHDT and CDR2 YYEEEE. CDR3 protein: CASSFGGQAPYEQYF. The DNA of the CDR3 is TGTGCCAGCAGCTTTGGGGGCCAAGCCCCCTACGAGCAGTACTTC.

The chain has TRBV29-1 and TRBJ2-1, with D possibly being TRBD2 (6 bases). The germline V gene has CDR1 SQVTM and CDR2 ANQGSEA. The CDR3 is 12 amino acids. The V and J ends lost 6 bases and 7 bases respectively, with 13 bases between them. The CDR3 coding sequence is TGCAGCGTCGCGGGGTTTGTGAATGAGCAGTTCTTC. Translating it yields CSVAGFVNEQFF.

As for this clone: Other nucleotide sequences in the sample specify the same CDR3. The chain is built from TRBV27 and TRBJ2-7; no clear D. The CDR3 length is 11 residues. Deletions cut 3 bases from V and 5 bases from J, with 5 bases between. Germline CDR1 reads MNHEY; CDR2 reads SMNVEV (reference sequence). The DNA of the CDR3 is TGTGCCAGCAGTTTGGGTGACGAGCAGTACTTC. As protein: CASSLGDEQYF.

This clone was picked up one time. The junction shows a germline mismatch at one end, possibly a read error. The rearrangement links TRBV10-1 to TRBJ2-7; D remains unclear. The CDR3 is made up of 8 amino acids. Germline V CDR1 and CDR2: WNHNN, SYGVQD (reference sequence). CDR3 DNA sequence: TGCGCCCGAAGGACCGCCGACTTC. Translated, it gives CARRTADF.

The rearrangement uses TRBV5-4 and TRBJ1-1; D is uncertain. Germline CDR1 reads SGHNT; CDR2 reads YYREEE (reference sequence). V lost 5 bases and J 4 bases, leaving 21 bases between the germline ends. CDR3 length: 16 residues. Here the CDR3 reads CASSPRVSRRVTEAFF. The DNA of the CDR3 is TGTGCCAGCAGTCCCCGGGTCTCCCGACGGGTCACTGAAGCTTTCTTT. The variable domain in full, with the rest retrieved from reference TRBV5-4 and TRBJ1-1, is ETGVTQSPTHLIKTRGQQVTLRCSSQSGHNTVSWYQQALGQGPQFIFQYYREEENGRGNFPPRFSGLQFPNYSSELNVNALELDDSALYLCASSPRVSRRVTEAFFGQGTRLTVV.

The chain links TRBV29-1 to TRBJ2-1, with a tentative D call TRBD1 (5 bases). There are 12 residues in the CDR3. The germline gives CDR1 SQVTM, CDR2 ANQGSEA. V lost 4 bases, J lost 6 bases, and 10 bases lay in between. CDR3 sequence reads: CSVAWGTNEQFF. CDR3 in DNA: TGCAGCGTTGCTTGGGGCACCAATGAGCAGTTCTTC.

The chain combines TRBV5-5 with TRBJ2-7; unclear D gene. V lost 0 bases and J lost 3, with 10 bases in between. Germline V gene data show CDR1 as SGHKS and CDR2 as YYEKEE (reference sequence). The CDR3 is 14 amino acids. CDR3 sequence reads: CASSLVENNYEQYF. Written as DNA, the CDR3 is TGTGCCAGCAGCTTGGTCGAGAACAACTACGAGCAGTACTTC.

The V gene is TRBV5-6, the J gene TRBJ1-2; D remains ambiguous. The germline gives CDR1 SGHDT, CDR2 YYEEEE. V lost 0 bases and J lost 7, with 10 bases in between. The CDR3 is 13 residues long. CDR3 protein: CASSLGGVGGYTF. The CDR3 DNA is TGTGCCAGCAGCTTGGGGGGAGTTGGTGGCTACACCTTC.

The chain employs TRBV4-1 and TRBJ1-1; possibly TRBD1 for D (6 bases). The germline V and J ends were trimmed by 4 bases and 1 base, with 7 bases remaining between them. CDR3 length equals 13 residues. Germline values: CDR1 MGHRA, CDR2 YSYEKL. The CDR3 DNA reads as TGCGCCAGCAGCCGGACAGCGAACACTGAAGCTTTCTTT. Protein product: CASSRTANTEAFF.

V is TRBV5-4 and J is TRBJ2-7; D is uncertain. The germline V gene encodes CDR1 SGHNT and CDR2 YYREEE (reference sequence). V lost 4 bases and J lost 5, with 10 bases in between. This CDR3 is built from 12 residues. CDR3 nucleotides: TGTGCCAGCAGCCCCGCGACTGACGAGCAGTACTTC. Its translation: CASSPATDEQYF. The full variable domain, with the rest looked up from reference TRBV5-4 and TRBJ2-7, is ETGVTQSPTHLIKTRGQQVTLRCSSQSGHNTVSWYQQALGQGPQFIFQYYREEENGRGNFPPRFSGLQFPNYSSELNVNALELDDSALYLCASSPATDEQYFGPGTRLTVT.

The gene calls are TRBV10-2 and TRBJ2-7; perhaps TRBD2 as D (6 bases). The germline gives CDR1 WSHSY, CDR2 SAAADI. V was shortened by 8 bases and J by 5 bases, with 25 bases between the two germline ends. This CDR3 has 16 amino acids. The CDR3 sequence: CASLDPGTGDGNEQYF. The CDR3 DNA sequence: TGCGCCAGCCTTGACCCGGGGACGGGAGACGGTAACGAGCAGTACTTC.

The chain couples TRBV4-1 to TRBJ2-7; 7 bases line up with TRBD1. Germline values: CDR1 MGHRA, CDR2 YSYEKL. V lost 2 bases, J lost 6 bases, and 7 bases stayed unmatched. The CDR3 consists of 14 residues. The DNA for the CDR3 is TGCGCCAGCAGCCAAAGGTTACAGGGGCGCGAGCAGTACTTC. As protein: CASSQRLQGREQYF.

The chain combines TRBV28 with TRBJ2-7; possible D gene TRBD2, 5 bases. The germline V gene encodes CDR1 MDHEN and CDR2 SYDVKM. The V end lost 1 base, the J end lost 0 bases, and 13 bases lay between the germline ends. The CDR3 covers 16 residues. The CDR3 reads CASSLLGGGFSYEQYF. The CDR3 DNA reads as TGTGCCAGCAGTTTATTAGGTGGCGGGTTCTCCTACGAGCAGTACTTC.

V gene TRBV11-2 combines with J gene TRBJ2-7; either TRBD1 or TRBD2 may supply D (5 bases each). From germline, CDR1 is SGHAT and CDR2 FQNNGV. The CDR3 is 15 residues long. Deletions cut 8 bases from V and 7 bases from J, with 24 bases between. In DNA, the CDR3 is TGTGCCAGCGGGGACGGCACTGGACGAACTCGGGAGCAGTACTTC. Its translation is CASGDGTGRTREQYF. The whole variable domain, remainder taken from reference TRBV11-2 and TRBJ2-7, is EAGVAQSPRYKIIEKRQSVAFWCNPISGHATLYWYQQILGQGPKLLIQFQNNGVVDDSQLPKDRFSAERLKGVDSTLKIQPAKLEDSAVYLCASGDGTGRTREQYFGPGTRLTVT.

This chain uses TRBV10-2 with TRBJ2-7, with D perhaps matching TRBD1 (6 bases). This CDR3 has 15 amino acids. V lost 2 bases to trimming and J lost 2 bases, with 13 bases between them. From germline, CDR1 is WSHSY and CDR2 SAAADI. CDR3 protein: CASSEGAGDPYEQYF. The CDR3 DNA reads TGCGCCAGCAGTGAGGGGGCAGGGGACCCCTACGAGCAGTACTTC.

This clone was picked up one time. The CDR3 loop reads CASRDRQGAGWGAFF. CDR3 nucleotides: TGTGCCAGCAGAGACAGACAGGGGGCGGGGTGGGGAGCTTTCTTT. This sequence joins TRBV2 and TRBJ1-1, with 10 bases fitting TRBD1. CDR3 length equals 15 residues. The germline V gene encodes CDR1 SNHLY and CDR2 FYNNEI. V trimming: 6 bases; J trimming: 10 bases; junction bases outside the gene matches: 14. Supplemented by reference TRBV2 and TRBJ1-1, the full variable domain reads EPEVTQTPSHQVTQMGQEVILRCVPISNHLYFYWYRQILGQKVEFLVSFYNNEISEKSEIFDDQFSVERPDGSNFTLKIRSTKLEDSAMYFCASRDRQGAGWGAFFGQGTRLTVV.